The entry that follows covers one T cell receptor beta chain sequence. The data originate from a study of control samples from healthy donors and cancer patients. Generated by immunoSEQ multiplex PCR, the TCRdb table keeps only in-frame clones and is missing some. The sample yields 100,000 to 150,000 clones, about 90% seen once. The sequenced sample consisted of PBMCs. The sequence was collected from a man aged 45-60 years with head and neck cancer.

The CDR3 region has the DNA TGCAGCGCCAGGGAGGGAAGGAATGAAAAACTGTTTTTT. Protein sequence: CSAREGRNEKLFF. The chain recombines TRBV29-1 with TRBJ1-4; possibly TRBD1 for D (5 bases). V shed 7 bases and J shed 5 bases, with 14 bases lying between them. Germline lookup yields CDR1 SQVTM and CDR2 ANQGSEA. The CDR3 has 13 residues.